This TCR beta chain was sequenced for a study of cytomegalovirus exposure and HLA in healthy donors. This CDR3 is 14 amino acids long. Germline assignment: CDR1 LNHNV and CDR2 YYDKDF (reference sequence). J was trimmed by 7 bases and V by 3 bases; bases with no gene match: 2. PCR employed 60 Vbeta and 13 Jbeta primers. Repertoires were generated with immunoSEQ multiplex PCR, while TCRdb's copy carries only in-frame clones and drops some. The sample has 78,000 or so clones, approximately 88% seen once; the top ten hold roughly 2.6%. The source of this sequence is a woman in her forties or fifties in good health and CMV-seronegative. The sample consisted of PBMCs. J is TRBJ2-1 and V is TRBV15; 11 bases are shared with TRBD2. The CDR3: CATSSSGRGNEQFF. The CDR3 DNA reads TGTGCCACCAGCAGTAGCGGGAGGGGAAATGAGCAGTTCTTC.